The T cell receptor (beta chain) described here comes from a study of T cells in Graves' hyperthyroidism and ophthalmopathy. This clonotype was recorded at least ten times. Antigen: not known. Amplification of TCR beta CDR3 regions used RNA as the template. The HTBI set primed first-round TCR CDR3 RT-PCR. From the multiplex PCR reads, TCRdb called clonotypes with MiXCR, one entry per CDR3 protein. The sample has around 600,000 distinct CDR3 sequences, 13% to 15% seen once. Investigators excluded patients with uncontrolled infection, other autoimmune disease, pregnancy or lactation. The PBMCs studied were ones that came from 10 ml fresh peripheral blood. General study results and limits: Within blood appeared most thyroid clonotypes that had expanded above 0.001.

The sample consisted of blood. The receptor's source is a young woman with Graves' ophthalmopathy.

Here the CDR3 reads CAISESGTGELFF. The CDR3 DNA follows: TGTGCCATCAGTGAGTCGGGTACCGGGGAGCTGTTTTTT. This rearrangement joins TRBV10-3 to TRBJ2-2, with D unresolved. The V gene's germline CDR1 is ENHRY and CDR2 SYGVKD. This CDR3 spans 13 amino acids. V lost 0 bases, J lost 5 bases, and 4 bases lay in between.